This T cell receptor (beta chain) was recorded in a study of OX40 agonist ivuxolimab in advanced cancers. Study summary: Ivuxolimab is a fully human IgG2 antibody that activates OX40 (CD134). Hepatocellular carcinoma, melanoma, renal cell or head and neck cancer occurred in dose-escalation patients.

Comment on this clone: Its antigen is not known.

There are 16 residues in the CDR3. CDR1 and CDR2 (germline): SGHRS, YFSETQ. V shed 4 bases, J shed 5 bases, and the junction held 12 bases outside the gene matches. A history of autoimmune disease or systemic immunosuppression excluded patients. TCRdb's table, derived via immunoSEQ multiplex PCR, lists solely in-frame clones and lacks some. The sample holds 70,000 to 90,000 clones; about 81% are singletons and the top ten take under 8%. Study-level results: In CD8+ T cells, expanded clones were on average more numerous than in CD4+.

The chain carries TRBV5-1 and TRBJ2-1, with 7 positions matching TRBD1. This specimen consisted of CD4+ or CD8+ T cells sorted from blood, obtained in a trial of the OX40 agonist ivuxolimab. The source is an adult with an advanced solid tumor such as melanoma, head and neck, liver or kidney cancer. The DNA for the CDR3 is TGCGCCAGCAGCAACCCCCGGGACAGCCACCACAATGAGCAGTTCTTC. Protein sequence: CASSNPRDSHHNEQFF. Variable domain in full (rest from reference TRBV5-1 and TRBJ2-1): KAGVTQTPRYLIKTRGQQVTLSCSPISGHRSVSWYQQTPGQGLQFLFEYFSETQRNKGNFPGRFSGRQFSNSRSEMNVSTLELGDSALYLCASSNPRDSHHNEQFFGPGTRLTVL.